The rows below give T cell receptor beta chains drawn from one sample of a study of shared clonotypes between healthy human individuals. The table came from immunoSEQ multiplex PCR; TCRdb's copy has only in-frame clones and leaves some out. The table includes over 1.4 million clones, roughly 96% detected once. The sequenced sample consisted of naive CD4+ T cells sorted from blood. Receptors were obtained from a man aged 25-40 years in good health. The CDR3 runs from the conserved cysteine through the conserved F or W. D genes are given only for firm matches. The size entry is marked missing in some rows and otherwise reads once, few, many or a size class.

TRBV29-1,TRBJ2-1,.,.,TGCAGCGTTGAAGATCAGGGGATGGCATCGGTCTTC,CSVEDQGMASVF
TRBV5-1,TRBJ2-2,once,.,TGCGCCAGCTGTCGGGACACCGGGGAGCTGTTTTTT,CASCRDTGELFF
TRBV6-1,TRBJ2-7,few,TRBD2,TGTGCCAGCAGTGAACTCGGCGGGAGCTACGAGCAGTACTTC,CASSELGGSYEQYF
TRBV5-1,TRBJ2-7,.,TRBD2,TGCGCCAGCAGCCCACTACTAGCGGGAGGGCTGGGGGAGCAGTACTTC,CASSPLLAGGLGEQYF
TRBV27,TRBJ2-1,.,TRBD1,TGTGCCAGCAGTTTCGGACAGGGAACTTTGAATGAGCAGTTCTTC,CASSFGQGTLNEQFF
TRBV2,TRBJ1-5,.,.,TGTGCCAGCAGGAGTTTCAGGGAAGGCAATCAGCCCCAGCATTTT,CASRSFREGNQPQHF
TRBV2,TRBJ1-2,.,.,TGTGCCAGCAGCCCTTCGGGGACAATAAATGGCTACACCTTC,CASSPSGTINGYTF
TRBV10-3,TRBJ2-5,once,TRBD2,TGTGCCACCAAGCGGGAGGGCCGCGAGACCCAGTACTTC,CATKREGRETQYF
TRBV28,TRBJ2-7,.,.,TGTGCCAGCAGTATCCCCCCCCACGGGACATTATCCTACGAGCAGTACTTC,CASSIPPHGTLSYEQYF
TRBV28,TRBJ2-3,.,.,TGTGCCAGCAGCCCGGACGGCCCTGGCGCAGATACGCAGTATTTT,CASSPDGPGADTQYF
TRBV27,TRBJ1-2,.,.,TGTGCCAAAAGCTTGAGCTATGGCTACACCTTC,CAKSLSYGYTF
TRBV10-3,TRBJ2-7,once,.,TGTGCCATCACCCGGGACATTAACTACGAGCAGTACTTC,CAITRDINYEQYF
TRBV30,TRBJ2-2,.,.,TGTGCCTGGAGTCGCCTGGACACCGGGGAGCTGTTTTTT,CAWSRLDTGELFF
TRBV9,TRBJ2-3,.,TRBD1,TGTGCCAGCAGCGGAGGACAGGCAAATACGCAGTATTTT,CASSGGQANTQYF
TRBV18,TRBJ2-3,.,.,TGTGCCAGCTCACCAGCCCCCCGCACAGATACGCAGTATTTT,CASSPAPRTDTQYF
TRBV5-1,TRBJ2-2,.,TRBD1,TGCGCCAGCCGGTTAGGGACAGCCGTGGCGGAGCTGTTTTTT,CASRLGTAVAELFF
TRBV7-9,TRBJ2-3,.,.,TGTGCCAGCAGCTTTAAGGGACGCGGCACAGATACGCAGTATTTT,CASSFKGRGTDTQYF
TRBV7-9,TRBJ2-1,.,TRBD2,TGTGCCAGCAGCTTAGAGGGGAGGGTAACCTACAATGAGCAGTTCTTC,CASSLEGRVTYNEQFF
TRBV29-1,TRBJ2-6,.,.,TGCAGCGTTGAAACAGGGTCTACTGGGGCCAACGTCCTGACTTTC,CSVETGSTGANVLTF
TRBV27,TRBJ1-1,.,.,TGTGCCAGCAGTTTATGGTGGGGTTCAGCGGACACTGAAGCTTTCTTT,CASSLWWGSADTEAFF
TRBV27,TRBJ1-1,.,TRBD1,TGTGCCAGCAGTGGACAGGGAGTCGGGAACACTGAAGCTTTCTTT,CASSGQGVGNTEAFF
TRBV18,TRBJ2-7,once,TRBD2,TGTGCCAGCTCACCGCCTTCTAGCGGAGCCTACGAGCAGTACTTC,CASSPPSSGAYEQYF
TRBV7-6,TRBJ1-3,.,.,TGTGCCAGCAGCCCCAGTAGGGTCTCAGGAAACACCATATATTTT,CASSPSRVSGNTIYF
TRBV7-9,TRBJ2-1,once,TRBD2,TGTGCCAGCAGCAATACCGGGACTAGCGGGGGGAGCTCCTACAATGAGCAGTTCTTC,CASSNTGTSGGSSYNEQFF
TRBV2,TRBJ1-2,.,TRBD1,TGTGCCAGCAGTGTGGGACAGGAATCTAACTATGGCTACACCTTC,CASSVGQESNYGYTF
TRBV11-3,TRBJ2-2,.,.,TGTGCCAGCAGCGCCAGGCCAACCGGGGAGCTGTTTTTT,CASSARPTGELFF